Listed here is a single TCR beta chain. The antigen is not known. The protocol was immunoSEQ multiplex PCR, while the TCRdb copy is restricted to in-frame clones and leaves out a portion. The sample yields 90,000 to 100,000 clones, nearly 90% seen once. This CDR3 spans 21 amino acids. Trimming cost V 4 bases and J 4 bases, with 32 bases left between them. CDR1 is MGHRA and CDR2 is YSYEKL in the germline V gene. This sample stems from a study of T cell responses to AZD1222 COVID-19 vaccine. Study conclusions and caveats: Baseline seropositives among AZD1222 recipients totaled only 5 or 6. Spike as a whole was targeted by vaccine-associated CD4 TCRs, dominant at 160-218 and 743-854. Clonal diversity may have been underestimated in mostly white British donors.

The chain uses TRBV4-1 and TRBJ2-1; no definite D call. The sequencing used peripheral blood, collected on day 0 of AZD1222 vaccination. This receptor was identified in an adult in good health. The CDR3: CASSLRKNVAMATAIYNEQFF. In nucleotides, the CDR3 is TGCGCCAGCAGCCTCAGAAAAAATGTGGCCATGGCGACGGCTATATACAATGAGCAGTTCTTC.